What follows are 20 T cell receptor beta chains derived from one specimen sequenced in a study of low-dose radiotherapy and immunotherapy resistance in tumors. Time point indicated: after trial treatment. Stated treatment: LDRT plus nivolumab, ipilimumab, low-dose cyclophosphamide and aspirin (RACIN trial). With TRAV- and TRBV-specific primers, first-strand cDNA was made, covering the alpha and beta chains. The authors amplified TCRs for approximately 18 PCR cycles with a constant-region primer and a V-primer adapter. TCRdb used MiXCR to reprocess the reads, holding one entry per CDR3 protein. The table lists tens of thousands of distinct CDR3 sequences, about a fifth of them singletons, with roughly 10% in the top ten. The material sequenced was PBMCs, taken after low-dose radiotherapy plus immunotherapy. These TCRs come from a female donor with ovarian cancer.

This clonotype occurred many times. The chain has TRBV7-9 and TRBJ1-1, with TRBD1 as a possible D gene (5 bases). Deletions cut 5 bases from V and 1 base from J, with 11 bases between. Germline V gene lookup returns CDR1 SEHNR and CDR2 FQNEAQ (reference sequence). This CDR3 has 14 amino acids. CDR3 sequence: CASSPGQTNTEAFF. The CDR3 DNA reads TGTGCCAGCAGCCCCGGACAAACGAACACTGAAGCTTTCTTT.

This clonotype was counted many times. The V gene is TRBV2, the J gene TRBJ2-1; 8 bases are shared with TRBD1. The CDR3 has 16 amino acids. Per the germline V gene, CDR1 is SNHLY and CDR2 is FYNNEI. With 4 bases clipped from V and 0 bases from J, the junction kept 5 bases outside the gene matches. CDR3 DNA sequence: TGTGCCAGCAGTGTTCACGGGACAGGCTCCTACAATGAGCAGTTCTTC. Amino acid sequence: CASSVHGTGSYNEQFF.

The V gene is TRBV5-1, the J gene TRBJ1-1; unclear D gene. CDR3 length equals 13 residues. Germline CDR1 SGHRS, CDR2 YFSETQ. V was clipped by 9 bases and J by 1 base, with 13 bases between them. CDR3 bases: TGCGCCACCAAAGGGCCGTCGAACACTGAAGCTTTCTTT. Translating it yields CATKGPSNTEAFF.

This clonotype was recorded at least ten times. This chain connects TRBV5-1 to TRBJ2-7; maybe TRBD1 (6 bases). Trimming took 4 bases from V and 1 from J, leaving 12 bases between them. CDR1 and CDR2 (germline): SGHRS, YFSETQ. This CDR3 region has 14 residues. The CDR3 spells CASSRVQGSYEQYF. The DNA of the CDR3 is TGCGCCAGCAGCAGGGTCCAGGGGTCCTACGAGCAGTACTTC.

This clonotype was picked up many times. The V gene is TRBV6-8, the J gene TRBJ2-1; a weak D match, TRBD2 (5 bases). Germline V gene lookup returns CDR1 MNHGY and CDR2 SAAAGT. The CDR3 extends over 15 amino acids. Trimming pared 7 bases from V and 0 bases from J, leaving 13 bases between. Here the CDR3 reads CASTPVGSSYNEQFF. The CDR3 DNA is TGTGCCAGCACCCCTGTGGGGAGCTCCTACAATGAGCAGTTCTTC.

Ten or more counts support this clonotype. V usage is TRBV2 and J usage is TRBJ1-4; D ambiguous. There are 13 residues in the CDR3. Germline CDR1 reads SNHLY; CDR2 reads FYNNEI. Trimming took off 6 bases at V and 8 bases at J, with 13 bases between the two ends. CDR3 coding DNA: TGTGCCAGCAGGGCCCTGGCAGGCGAAAAACTGTTTTTT. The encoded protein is CASRALAGEKLFF.

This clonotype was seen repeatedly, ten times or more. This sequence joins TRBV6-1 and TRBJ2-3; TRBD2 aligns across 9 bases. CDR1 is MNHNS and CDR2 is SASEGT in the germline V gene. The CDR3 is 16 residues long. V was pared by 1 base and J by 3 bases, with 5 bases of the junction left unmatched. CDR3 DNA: TGTGCCAGCAGTGAAGGGTGGCGGGAGGGGACAGATACGCAGTATTTT. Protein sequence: CASSEGWREGTDTQYF.

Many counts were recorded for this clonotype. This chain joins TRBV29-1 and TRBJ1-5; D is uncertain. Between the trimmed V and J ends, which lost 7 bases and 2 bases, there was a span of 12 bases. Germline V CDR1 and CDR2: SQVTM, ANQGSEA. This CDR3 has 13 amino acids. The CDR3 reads CSALTPGNQPQHF. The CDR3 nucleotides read TGCAGCGCCCTCACCCCTGGCAATCAGCCCCAGCATTTT.

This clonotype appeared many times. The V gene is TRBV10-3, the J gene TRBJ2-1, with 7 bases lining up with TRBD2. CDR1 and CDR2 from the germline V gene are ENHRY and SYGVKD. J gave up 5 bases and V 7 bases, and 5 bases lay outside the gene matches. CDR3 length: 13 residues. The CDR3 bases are TGTGCCATCAATAGTGGGACTAACAATGAGCAGTTCTTC. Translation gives CAINSGTNNEQFF.

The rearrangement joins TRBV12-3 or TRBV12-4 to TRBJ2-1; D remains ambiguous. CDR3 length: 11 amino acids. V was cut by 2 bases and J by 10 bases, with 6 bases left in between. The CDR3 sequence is CASSLWEEQFF. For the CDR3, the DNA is TGTGCCAGCAGTTTATGGGAAGAGCAGTTCTTC.

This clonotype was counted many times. The CDR3 protein is CSARDQGREVEQYF. CDR3 sequence (DNA): TGCAGTGCTAGGGATCAGGGGCGGGAGGTCGAGCAGTACTTC. The chain carries TRBV20-1 and TRBJ2-7, with 8 bases identical to TRBD2. This CDR3 comprises 14 residues. The V and J ends lost 3 bases and 6 bases, in that order; junction bases with no gene match: 10. Germline values: CDR1 DFQATT, CDR2 SNEGSKA (reference sequence).

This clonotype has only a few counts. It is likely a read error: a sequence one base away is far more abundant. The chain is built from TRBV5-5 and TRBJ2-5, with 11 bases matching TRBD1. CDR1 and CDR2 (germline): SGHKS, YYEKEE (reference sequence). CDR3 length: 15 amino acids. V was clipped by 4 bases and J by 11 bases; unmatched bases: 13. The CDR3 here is CASSPGQGAINEQYF. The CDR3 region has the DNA TGTGCCAGCAGCCCTGGACAGGGGGCGATCAATGAGCAGTACTTC.

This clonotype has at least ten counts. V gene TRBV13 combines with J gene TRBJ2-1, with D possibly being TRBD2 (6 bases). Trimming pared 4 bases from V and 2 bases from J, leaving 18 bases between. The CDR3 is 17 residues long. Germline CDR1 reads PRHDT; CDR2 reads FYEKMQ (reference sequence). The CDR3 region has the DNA TGTGCCAGCAGCTGGCGAGGTAGTAGCGGACCCTACAATGAGCAGTTCTTC. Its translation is CASSWRGSSGPYNEQFF. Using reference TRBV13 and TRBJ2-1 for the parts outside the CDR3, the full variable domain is AAGVIQSPRHLIKEKRETATLKCYPIPRHDTVYWYQQGPGQDPQFLISFYEKMQSDKGSIPDRFSAQQFSDYHSELNMSSLELGDSALYFCASSWRGSSGPYNEQFFGPGTRLTVL.

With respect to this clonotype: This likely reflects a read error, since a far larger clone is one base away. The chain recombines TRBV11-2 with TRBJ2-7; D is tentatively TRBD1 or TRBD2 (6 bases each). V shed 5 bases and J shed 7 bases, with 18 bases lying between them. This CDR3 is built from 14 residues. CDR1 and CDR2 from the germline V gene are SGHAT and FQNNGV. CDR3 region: CASSRGGRSDEQYF. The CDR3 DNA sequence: TGTGCCAGCAGCCGAGGGGGGCGGTCAGATGAGCAGTACTTC.

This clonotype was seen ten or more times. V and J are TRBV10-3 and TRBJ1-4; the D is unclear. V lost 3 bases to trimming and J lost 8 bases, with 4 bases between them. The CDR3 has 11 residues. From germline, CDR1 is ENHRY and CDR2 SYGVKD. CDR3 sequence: CAISEGEKLFF. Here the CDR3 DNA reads TGTGCCATCAGTGAAGGCGAAAAACTGTTTTTT.

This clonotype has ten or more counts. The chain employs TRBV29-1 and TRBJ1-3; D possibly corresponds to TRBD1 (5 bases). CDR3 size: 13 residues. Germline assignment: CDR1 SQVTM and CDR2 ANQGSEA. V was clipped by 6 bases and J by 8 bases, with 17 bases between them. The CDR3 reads CSVQSDGGDTIYF. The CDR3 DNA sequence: TGCAGCGTGCAATCGGACGGGGGGGACACCATATATTTT.

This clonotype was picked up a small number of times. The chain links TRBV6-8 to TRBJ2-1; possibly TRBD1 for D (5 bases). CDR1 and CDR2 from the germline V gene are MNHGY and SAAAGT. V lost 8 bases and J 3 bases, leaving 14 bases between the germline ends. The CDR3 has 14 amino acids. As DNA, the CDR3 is TGTGCCAGCGAGGCCCGAAGGGGCTACAATGAGCAGTTCTTC. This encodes CASEARRGYNEQFF.

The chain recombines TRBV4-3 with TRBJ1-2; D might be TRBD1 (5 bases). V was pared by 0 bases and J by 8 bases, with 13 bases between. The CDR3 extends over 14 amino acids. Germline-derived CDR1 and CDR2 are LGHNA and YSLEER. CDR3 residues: CASSQDQGSQGYTF. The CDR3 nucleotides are TGCGCCAGCAGCCAAGATCAGGGCAGCCAGGGCTACACCTTC.

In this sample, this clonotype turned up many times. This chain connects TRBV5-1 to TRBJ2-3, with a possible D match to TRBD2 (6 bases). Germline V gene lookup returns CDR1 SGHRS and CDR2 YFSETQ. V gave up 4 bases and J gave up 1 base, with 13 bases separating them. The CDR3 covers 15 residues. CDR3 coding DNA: TGCGCCAGCAGCGCCTCCTGGGGGGGCACAGATACGCAGTATTTT. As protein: CASSASWGGTDTQYF.

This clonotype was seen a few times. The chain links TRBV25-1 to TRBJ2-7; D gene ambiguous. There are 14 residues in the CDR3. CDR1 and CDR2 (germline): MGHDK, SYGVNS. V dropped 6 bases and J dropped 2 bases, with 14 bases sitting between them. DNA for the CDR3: TGTGCCAGCAGCTTGCAGAATCCGCCCTACGAGCAGTACTTC. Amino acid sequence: CASSLQNPPYEQYF.